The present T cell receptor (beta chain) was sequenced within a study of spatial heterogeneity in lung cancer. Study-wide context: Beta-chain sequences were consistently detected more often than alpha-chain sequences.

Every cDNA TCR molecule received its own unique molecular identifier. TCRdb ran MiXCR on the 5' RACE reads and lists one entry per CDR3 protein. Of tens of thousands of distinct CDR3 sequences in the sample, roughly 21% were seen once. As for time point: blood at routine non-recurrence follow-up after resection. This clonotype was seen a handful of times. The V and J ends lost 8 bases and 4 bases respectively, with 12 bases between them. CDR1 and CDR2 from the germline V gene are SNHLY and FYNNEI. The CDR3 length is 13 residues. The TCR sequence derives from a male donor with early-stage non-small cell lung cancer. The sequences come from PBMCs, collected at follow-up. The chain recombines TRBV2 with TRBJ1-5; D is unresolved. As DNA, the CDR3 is TGTGCCAGCCGGAGCGAAAAAAATCAGCCCCAGCATTTT. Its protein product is CASRSEKNQPQHF.